What follows are 15 T cell receptor beta chains derived from one specimen sequenced in a study of blood T cell repertoires in COVID-19. The method was immunoSEQ multiplex PCR; TCRdb's version includes in-frame clones alone and lacks a portion of them. The sample includes over 120,000 clones, 70% to 90% of them seen just once. The sample was peripheral blood. The receptors here all came from a man in his sixties or seventies with acute or convalescent COVID-19.

This chain uses TRBV14 with TRBJ2-7; 8 nucleotides agree with TRBD1. The trim removed 4 bases at V and 2 bases at J, leaving 7 bases unmatched. Germline loops: CDR1 SGHDN, CDR2 FVKESK. The CDR3 is 15 amino acids. The CDR3 DNA is TGTGCCAGCAGCCCCGGGACAGGTTTTGCCTACGAGCAGTACTTC. Protein sequence: CASSPGTGFAYEQYF.

Only a few counts were recorded for this clone. The CDR3 bases are TGTGCCAGTAAGTCTTCTAGCGAGAACACCGGGGAGCTGTTTTTT. Translated, it gives CASKSSSENTGELFF. The chain uses TRBV19 and TRBJ2-2; possible D gene TRBD2, 6 bases. V was pared by 7 bases and J by 1 base, with 13 bases between. The CDR3 runs 15 residues. Germline V gene data show CDR1 as LNHDA and CDR2 as SQIVND (reference sequence).

Comments on this clone: The germline gene is not matched at one end of the junction; a read error may be the cause. CDR3 sequence (DNA): TGCGCCAGCAGCTTAGCGTGGGGCAGGGGCTACACCTTC. Its protein product is CASSLAWGRGYTF. This chain joins TRBV7-8 and TRBJ1-2; D might be TRBD1 (5 bases). Germline lookup yields CDR1 SGHVS and CDR2 FQNEAQ. This CDR3 region has 13 residues.

This chain links TRBV7-9 with TRBJ2-7; 7 bases are shared with TRBD1. With 3 bases clipped from V and 4 bases from J, the junction kept 12 bases outside the gene matches. This CDR3 contains 16 residues. CDR1 SEHNR and CDR2 FQNEAQ come from the germline V gene (reference sequence). CDR3 DNA: TGTGCCAGCAGCTTTGACGGACAGGTTGGGTCATACGAGCAGTACTTC. This sequence encodes CASSFDGQVGSYEQYF.

The gene calls are TRBV6-5 and TRBJ1-6; TRBD1 matches 8 bases. Germline CDR1 and CDR2: MNHEY and SVGAGI. The length of the CDR3 is 13 residues. The V gene end was trimmed by 7 bases and the J gene end by 8 bases; junction bases not matched to a gene: 4. The CDR3 spells CASNRDRYSPLHF. The CDR3 nucleotides read TGTGCCAGCAACCGGGACAGGTATTCACCCCTCCACTTT.

Written as DNA, the CDR3 is TGTGCCAGCAGTAACAGGGCCGCACCCCAGCATTTT. Protein sequence: CASSNRAAPQHF. The chain recombines TRBV12-1 with TRBJ1-5; TRBD1 was called by the table and not checked on the DNA. TRBV12-1 is a pseudogene locus. This CDR3 has 12 amino acids.

This chain uses TRBV5-1 with TRBJ2-3, with 13 bases lining up with TRBD2. With V trimmed by 2 bases and J by 0 bases, 12 bases remained unmatched. This CDR3 region has 20 residues. The germline gives CDR1 SGHRS, CDR2 YFSETQ. The CDR3 DNA is TGCGCCAGCAGCTTTTCAGTACTAGCGGGGGGGGGCGTCAGCACAGATACGCAGTATTTT. Its protein is CASSFSVLAGGGVSTDTQYF.

The chain employs TRBV6-1 and TRBJ1-1; D gene ambiguous. Germline-derived CDR1 and CDR2 are MNHNS and SASEGT. The CDR3 totals 13 residues. V lost 11 bases and J lost 4, with 17 bases in between. CDR3 sequence: CASLGRKGTEAFF. In nucleotides, the CDR3 is TGTGCCTCCCTGGGGAGGAAGGGCACTGAAGCTTTCTTT.

This sequence joins TRBV11-2 and TRBJ2-1; 11 bases match TRBD2. The V gene end was trimmed by 1 base and the J gene end by 4 bases; junction bases not matched to a gene: 3. Germline V CDR1 and CDR2: SGHAT, FQNNGV. The CDR3 runs to 16 residues. The CDR3 nucleotides read TGTGCCAGCAGCTTAGGCCTAGCGGGAGGTTACAATGAGCAGTTCTTC. Amino acids: CASSLGLAGGYNEQFF.

The chain links TRBV7-8 to TRBJ2-7; 7 bases are a match to TRBD1. Looked up from germline, CDR1 is SGHVS and CDR2 is FQNEAQ. Germline trimming cut 5 bases from V and 10 bases from J; bases unmatched to any gene: 14. The CDR3 covers 14 residues. CDR3 residues: CASSPGPTGSEQYF. Written as DNA, the CDR3 is TGTGCCAGCAGCCCAGGGCCGACAGGGTCGGAACAGTACTTC.

This sequence joins TRBV13 and TRBJ2-5; 14 bases agree with TRBD2. There are 16 residues in the CDR3. The J segment lost 2 bases and the V segment lost 5 bases, leaving 4 bases of the junction unmatched. CDR1 is PRHDT and CDR2 is FYEKMQ in the germline V gene (reference sequence). This CDR3 is CASSHRLAGGQETQYF. The CDR3 bases are TGTGCCAGCAGCCACAGACTAGCGGGAGGGCAAGAGACCCAGTACTTC.

CDR3 bases: TGTGCCACCGAGAGAGGGTCGGCGAACATTCAGTACTTC. This codes for CATERGSANIQYF. The rearrangement uses TRBV6-5 and TRBJ2-4, with D possibly TRBD2 on 5 matching bases. Germline-derived CDR1 and CDR2 are MNHEY and SVGAGI. The CDR3 extends over 13 amino acids. V was shortened by 10 bases and J by 7 bases, with 17 bases between the two germline ends.

A remark on this clone: Different DNA sequences within this sample yield the same CDR3. The rearrangement uses TRBV9 and TRBJ2-5; D unresolved. Germline values: CDR1 SGDLS, CDR2 YYNGEE. This CDR3 spans 14 amino acids. Trimming pared 4 bases from V and 2 bases from J, leaving 12 bases between. CDR3 protein: CASSTPDSQETQYF. The CDR3 DNA sequence: TGTGCCAGCAGCACCCCCGACTCACAAGAGACCCAGTACTTC.

The chain has TRBV7-9 and TRBJ2-7, with TRBD1 matching 10 bases. The germline V gene has CDR1 SEHNR and CDR2 FQNEAQ (reference sequence). The CDR3 contains 15 residues. V shed 4 bases, J shed 10 bases, and the junction held 13 bases outside the gene matches. The CDR3: CASSSLGGQGTIQYF. As DNA, the CDR3 is TGTGCCAGCAGCTCGCTTGGGGGACAGGGGACGATACAGTACTTC.

DNA for the CDR3: TGTGCCAGCAGTCCTTACTCGACTAGCGGGATGGATACGCAGTATTTT. This gives the protein CASSPYSTSGMDTQYF. The chain couples TRBV7-3 to TRBJ2-3; 11 bases are shared with TRBD2. V was clipped by 6 bases and J by 6 bases; unmatched bases: 11. CDR1 is SGHTA and CDR2 is FQGTGA in the germline V gene. CDR3 size: 16 residues.